Listed here are 12 T cell receptor beta chains from one sample, sequenced in a study of blood T cell repertoires in COVID-19. TCRdb keeps only in-frame clones here, not all; method: immunoSEQ multiplex PCR. The sample lists over 6,500 clones; around 89% were seen once. The specimen was peripheral blood. The receptors here all came from a human donor in a cohort sampled during active COVID-19. The donor label of this sample is uncertain.

This rearrangement joins TRBV11-2 to TRBJ1-6, with TRBD1 matching 7 bases. Trimming removed 6 bases from V and 0 bases from J; junction bases left unmatched: 8. The CDR3 totals 17 residues. Germline V gene data show CDR1 as SGHAT and CDR2 as FQNNGV. The CDR3 DNA reads TGTGCCAGCAGACATCTACAGGGGAGCTCCTATAATTCACCCCTCCACTTT. Translated, it gives CASRHLQGSSYNSPLHF.

This chain uses TRBV2 with TRBJ2-5; the match to TRBD2 covers 11 bases. Germline V gene lookup returns CDR1 SNHLY and CDR2 FYNNEI. V lost 8 bases and J lost 5; bases outside the gene matches: 16. CDR3 length: 17 residues. CDR3 DNA sequence: TGTGCCAGCGGCTGGGGAACTAGCGGGAGACCTGGGGAGACCCAGTACTTC. Its protein is CASGWGTSGRPGETQYF.

This clone has only a few counts. The chain carries TRBV2 and TRBJ2-1, with D perhaps matching TRBD2 (5 bases). The CDR3 is made up of 14 amino acids. Trimming removed 6 bases at V and 10 bases at J, with 19 bases between. Germline assignment: CDR1 SNHLY and CDR2 FYNNEI. Written as DNA, the CDR3 is TGTGCCAGCAGCGTTAATTTTGCGGGTTCCGAGCAGTTCTTC. It yields the protein CASSVNFAGSEQFF.

The rearrangement links TRBV9 to TRBJ2-2; TRBD2 matches at 11 bases. Germline assignment: CDR1 SGDLS and CDR2 YYNGEE. The CDR3 consists of 18 residues. Trimming cost V 1 base and J 0 bases; bases outside gene matches: 5. CDR3 loop: CASSVTSGGPANTGELFF. The CDR3 nucleotides are TGTGCCAGCAGCGTAACTAGCGGGGGACCCGCGAACACCGGGGAGCTGTTTTTT.

The CDR3 is CASSQSGSETQYF. The CDR3, as DNA: TGTGCCAGCAGCCAATCTGGCTCAGAGACCCAGTACTTC. The chain links TRBV3-1 (or the pseudogene TRBV3-2) to TRBJ2-5; D remains ambiguous. V was cut by 2 bases and J by 4 bases, with 8 bases left in between. Germline V gene sequence: CDR1 LGHDT, CDR2 YNNKEL (reference sequence). This CDR3 spans 13 amino acids.

This rearrangement joins TRBV6-1 to TRBJ1-2; unclear D gene. The ends were cut back, 0 bases at V and 5 bases at J, with 10 bases in the middle. Germline lookup yields CDR1 MNHNS and CDR2 SASEGT. The CDR3 is 14 amino acids. Here the CDR3 DNA reads TGTGCCAGCAGTGAAGCGGTCGGGGTTTATGGCTACACCTTC. This sequence encodes CASSEAVGVYGYTF.

CDR3: CASSPQGMNTEAFF. The DNA for the CDR3 is TGTGCCAGCTCACCCCAGGGGATGAACACTGAAGCTTTCTTT. The chain joins TRBV18 to TRBJ1-1, with a possible D match to TRBD1 (6 bases). Trimming stripped 3 bases from V and 0 bases from J, with 8 bases between. Germline V CDR1 and CDR2: KGHSH, LQKENI. This CDR3 has 14 amino acids.

The rearrangement uses TRBV5-4 and TRBJ1-1; D is undetermined. The CDR3 runs 15 residues. V shed 2 bases and J shed 2 bases, with 13 bases lying between them. The germline V gene encodes CDR1 SGHNT and CDR2 YYREEE (reference sequence). CDR3 DNA: TGTGCCAGCAGCTTCCCCGGAACACTAAACACTGAAGCTTTCTTT. It yields the protein CASSFPGTLNTEAFF. Supplemented by reference TRBV5-4 and TRBJ1-1, the full variable domain reads ETGVTQSPTHLIKTRGQQVTLRCSSQSGHNTVSWYQQALGQGPQFIFQYYREEENGRGNFPPRFSGLQFPNYSSELNVNALELDDSALYLCASSFPGTLNTEAFFGQGTRLTVV.

V and J are TRBV6-5 and TRBJ2-1; 10 nucleotides align to TRBD2. The CDR3 is 16 amino acids. Germline trimming cut 0 bases from V and 7 bases from J; bases unmatched to any gene: 6. Germline V CDR1 and CDR2: MNHEY, SVGAGI. The CDR3 bases are TGTGCCAGCAGTTACTCTAGCGGGAGGAATTCGAATGAGCAGTTCTTC. Its protein is CASSYSSGRNSNEQFF.

The V call is TRBV19, the J call TRBJ1-6; D is perhaps TRBD1 (6 bases). Germline CDR1 and CDR2: LNHDA and SQIVND (reference sequence). The CDR3 length is 19 residues. V was cut by 5 bases and J by 0 bases, with 20 bases left in between. CDR3 nucleotides: TGTGCCAGTAGTCTCGGGACCCCCAGGGGCAGCTCCTATAATTCACCCCTCCACTTT. This codes for CASSLGTPRGSSYNSPLHF.

This clone was observed a single time. The chain carries TRBV11-2 and TRBJ2-7; TRBD2 matches at 9 bases. Losses at the gene ends were 1 base for V and 2 bases for J; bases not matched to a gene: 15. CDR1 and CDR2 (germline): SGHAT, FQNNGV. CDR3 length: 19 amino acids. Here the CDR3 DNA reads TGTGCCAGCAGCTTAGTTTGGGCAGCGGGAGGTGGTTTTCCCTACGAGCAGTACTTC. Translated, it gives CASSLVWAAGGGFPYEQYF. Full variable domain (remainder filled in from reference TRBV11-2 and TRBJ2-7): EAGVAQSPRYKIIEKRQSVAFWCNPISGHATLYWYQQILGQGPKLLIQFQNNGVVDDSQLPKDRFSAERLKGVDSTLKIQPAKLEDSAVYLCASSLVWAAGGGFPYEQYFGPGTRLTVT.

The chain links TRBV9 to TRBJ1-2; perhaps TRBD1 as D (6 bases). The CDR3 length is 16 residues. Per germline, CDR1 SGDLS and CDR2 YYNGEE. The germline V and J ends were trimmed by 4 bases and 4 bases, with 20 bases remaining between them. CDR3 in amino acids: CASSNRQAADSYGYTF. As DNA, the CDR3 is TGTGCCAGCAGCAACCGACAGGCCGCGGACTCCTATGGCTACACCTTC.